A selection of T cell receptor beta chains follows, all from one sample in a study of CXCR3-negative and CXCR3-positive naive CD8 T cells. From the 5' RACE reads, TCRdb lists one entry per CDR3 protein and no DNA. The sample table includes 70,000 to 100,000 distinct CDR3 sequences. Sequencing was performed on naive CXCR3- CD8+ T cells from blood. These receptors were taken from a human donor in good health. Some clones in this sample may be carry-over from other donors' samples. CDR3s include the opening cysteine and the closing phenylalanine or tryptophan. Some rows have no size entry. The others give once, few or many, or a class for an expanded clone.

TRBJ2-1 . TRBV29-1 CSVEGRADYNEQFF
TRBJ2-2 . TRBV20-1 CSARVTGSDTGELFF
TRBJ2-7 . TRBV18 CASSPNARYVSTPYYEQYF
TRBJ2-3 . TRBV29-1 CSVPQGAVTDTQYF
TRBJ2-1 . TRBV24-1 CATSSPGGSNEQFF
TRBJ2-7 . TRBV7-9 CASSRREDRSSSYEQYF
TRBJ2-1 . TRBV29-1 CSVTRTSGMSSYNEQFF
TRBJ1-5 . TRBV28 CASSLAQGQPQHF
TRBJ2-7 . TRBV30 CALQPSGGAYEQYF
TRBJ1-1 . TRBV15 CATSRDRRGTEAFF
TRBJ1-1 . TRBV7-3 CASSPRGGNTEAFF
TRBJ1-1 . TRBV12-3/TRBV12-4 CASSPDGLNTEAFF
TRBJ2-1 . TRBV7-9 CASSPSSGGGSTYNEQFF
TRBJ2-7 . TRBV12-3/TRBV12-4 CASSFLTAPYEQYF
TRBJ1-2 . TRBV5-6 CASSLDFGTGPIEDYGYTF
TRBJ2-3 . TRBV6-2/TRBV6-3 CASSPSSSQHTDTQYF
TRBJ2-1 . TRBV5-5 CASSLVRGSYNEQFF
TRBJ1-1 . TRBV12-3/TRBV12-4 CASRPGPGRTEAFF
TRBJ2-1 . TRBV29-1 CSLAIRGYEQFF
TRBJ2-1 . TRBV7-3 CASSPYLASAYNEQFF
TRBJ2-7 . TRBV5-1 CASSLEPEGGEQYF
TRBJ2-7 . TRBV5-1 CASSLGLAGVPYEQYF
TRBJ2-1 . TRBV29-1 CSVEDPRVRDGNEQFF
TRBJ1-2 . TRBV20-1 CSARGGGSYGYTF
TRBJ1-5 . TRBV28 CASSSVSSNQPQHF
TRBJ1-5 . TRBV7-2 CASSRLGQSNQPQHF
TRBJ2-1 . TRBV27 CASSLAGSYNEQFF
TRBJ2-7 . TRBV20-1 CSVLDRDQRYEQYF
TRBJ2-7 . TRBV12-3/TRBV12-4 CASSFFLASYEQYF
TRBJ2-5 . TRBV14 CASSPYREGETQYF
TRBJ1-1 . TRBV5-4 CASSLRGRAAFF
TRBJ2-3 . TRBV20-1 CSGPSGGAGTDTQYF
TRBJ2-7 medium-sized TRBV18 CASSPDSAQGGTYEQYF
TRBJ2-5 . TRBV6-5 CASSYSSSGPGVTQYF
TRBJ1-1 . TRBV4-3 CASSQDKGLRTEAFF
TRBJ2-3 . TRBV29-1 CSVEEETSVSTDTQYF
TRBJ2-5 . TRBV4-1 CASSQQGRETQYF
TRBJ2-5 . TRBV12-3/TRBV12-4 CATTRWGLGETQYF
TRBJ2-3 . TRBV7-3 CASSPLGDTQYF
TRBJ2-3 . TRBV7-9 CASSPGAKSTDTQYF
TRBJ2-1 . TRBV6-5 CASSYWDSKNEQFF
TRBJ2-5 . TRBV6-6 CASKPTSGKETQYF
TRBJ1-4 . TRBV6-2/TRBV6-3 CASSYSRDWGNEKLFF
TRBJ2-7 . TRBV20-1 CSARRQGTYEQYF
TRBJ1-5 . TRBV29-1 CSVSTGPAAQHF
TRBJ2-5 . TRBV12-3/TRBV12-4 CASSFRTSGFQETQYF
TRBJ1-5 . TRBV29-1 CSATTGGADQPQHF
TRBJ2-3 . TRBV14 CASSQFNTDTQYF
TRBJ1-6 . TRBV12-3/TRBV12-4 CASSSSGHTEPLHF
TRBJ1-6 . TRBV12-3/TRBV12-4 CASSFGTDYNSPLHF
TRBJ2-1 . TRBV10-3 CAIRTGFVQNEQFF
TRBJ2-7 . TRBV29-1 CSVVGGISYEQYF
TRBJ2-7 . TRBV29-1 CSVEGESYEQYF
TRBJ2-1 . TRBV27 CASSFPSGQGYNEQFF
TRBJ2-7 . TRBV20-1 CSARGRWTGNSYEQYF
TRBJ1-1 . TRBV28 CASSFGELNTEAFF
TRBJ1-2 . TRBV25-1 CASSEGSGRNGYTF
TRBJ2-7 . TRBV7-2 CASSFEYRGGEQYF
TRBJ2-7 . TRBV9 CASSVSGVPHYEQYF
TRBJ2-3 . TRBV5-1 CASSFEFSGGEDTQYF